This passage covers 30 T cell receptor beta chains from one sample sequenced in a study of blood T cell repertoires in COVID-19. Profiled with immunoSEQ multiplex PCR; TCRdb holds only in-frame clones, not every one. This sample has 60,000 or so clones; approximately 81% occur once, and the top ten carry over 10%. The sample consisted of peripheral blood. All receptors come from an elderly woman with acute or convalescent COVID-19.

Here the CDR3 DNA reads TGTGCCAGCAGTGAATCTAAATCACCCCTCCACTTT. Its translation: CASSESKSPLHF. The chain links TRBV6-1 to TRBJ1-6; D not certain. Per the germline V gene, CDR1 is MNHNS and CDR2 is SASEGT. Trimming pared 2 bases from V and 10 bases from J, leaving 6 bases between. The CDR3 extends over 12 amino acids.

The rearrangement joins TRBV11-3 to TRBJ2-5; D call uncertain. The CDR3 consists of 12 residues. Germline CDR1 SGHNT, CDR2 YENEEA. V was shortened by 4 bases and J by 3 bases, with 6 bases between the two germline ends. CDR3 residues: CASSSGEETQYF. As DNA, the CDR3 is TGTGCCAGCAGCTCGGGTGAAGAGACCCAGTACTTC. Based on the CDR3 plus reference TRBV11-3 and TRBJ2-5, the full variable domain is EAGVVQSPRYKIIEKKQPVAFWCNPISGHNTLYWYLQNLGQGPELLIRYENEEAVDDSQLPKDRFSAERLKGVDSTLKIQPAELGDSAVYLCASSSGEETQYFGPGTRLLVL.

The chain carries TRBV3-1 (or the pseudogene TRBV3-2) and TRBJ1-1; no firm D call. V gave up 4 bases and J gave up 0 bases, with 3 bases separating them. The CDR3 has 12 amino acids. In germline, CDR1 is LGHDT, CDR2 YNNKEL (reference sequence). The CDR3 reads CASSRMNTEAFF. The CDR3 coding sequence is TGTGCCAGCAGCCGTATGAACACTGAAGCTTTCTTT.

The CDR3 coding sequence is TGTGCCAGCAGCTTAAGGCCACCCCGGACAGGGTCGAATCAGCCCCAGCATTTT. This encodes CASSLRPPRTGSNQPQHF. V usage is TRBV7-8 and J usage is TRBJ1-5, with 8 positions matching TRBD1. The CDR3 length is 18 residues. Germline assignment: CDR1 SGHVS and CDR2 FQNEAQ. V shed 2 bases and J 4 bases; nucleotides not matched to a gene: 13.

This clone was observed a few times. The gene calls are TRBV30 and TRBJ1-2, with unresolved D. V lost 4 bases and J lost 0, with 6 bases in between. CDR1 is GTSNPN and CDR2 is SVGIG in the germline V gene (reference sequence). The CDR3 sequence is 12 residues long. CDR3 sequence: CAWIPANYGYTF. The CDR3 bases are TGTGCCTGGATCCCAGCTAACTATGGCTACACCTTC.

V and J are TRBV10-3 and TRBJ1-3; 8 bases match TRBD1. This CDR3 comprises 16 residues. Germline V gives CDR1 ENHRY, CDR2 SYGVKD. Germline trimming cut 6 bases from V and 1 base from J; bases unmatched to any gene: 8. The CDR3 spells CAIRPGTGVSGNTIYF. CDR3 bases: TGTGCCATCAGACCCGGGACAGGAGTATCTGGAAACACCATATATTTT.

The chain recombines TRBV30 with TRBJ1-3; D is unclear. Germline CDR1 GTSNPN, CDR2 SVGIG (reference sequence). The V gene lost 3 bases and the J gene lost 0 bases, with 12 bases spanning the gap. The CDR3 sequence is 15 residues long. CDR3 DNA sequence: TGTGCCTGGAGCTCCGACACTCTCTCTGGAAACACCATATATTTT. Translating gives CAWSSDTLSGNTIYF. Supplemented by reference TRBV30 and TRBJ1-3, the full variable domain reads SQTIHQWPATLVQPVGSPLSLECTVEGTSNPNLYWYRQAAGRGLQLLFYSVGIGQISSEVPQNLSASRPQDRQFILSSKKLLLSDSGFYLCAWSSDTLSGNTIYFGEGSWLTVV.

CDR3 residues: CASSLRGLGMGETQYF. Here the CDR3 DNA reads TGTGCCAGCAGCCTTCGGGGTCTGGGAATGGGGGAGACCCAGTACTTC. V usage is TRBV11-3 and J usage is TRBJ2-5; the D gene is possibly TRBD2 (5 bases). Trimming removed 5 bases from V and 5 bases from J, with 21 bases in between. CDR3 length: 16 residues. Germline values: CDR1 SGHNT, CDR2 YENEEA.

V usage is TRBV3-1 (or the pseudogene TRBV3-2) and J usage is TRBJ1-5, with no clear D. The CDR3 loop spans 15 amino acids. Germline lookup yields CDR1 LGHDT and CDR2 YNNKEL (reference sequence). Between the trimmed V and J ends, which lost 0 bases and 6 bases, there was a span of 12 bases. The CDR3 loop is CASSQDGTGSQPQHF. CDR3 nucleotide sequence: TGTGCCAGCAGCCAAGATGGAACCGGGAGTCAGCCCCAGCATTTT.

This chain joins TRBV11-2 and TRBJ1-4, with 7 bases that match TRBD1. There are 15 residues in the CDR3. Per the germline V gene, CDR1 is SGHAT and CDR2 is FQNNGV. V lost 2 bases and J lost 15; bases outside the gene matches: 15. The CDR3 sequence: CASSLSNRGPYSVFF. For the CDR3, the DNA is TGTGCCAGCAGCTTATCCAACAGGGGTCCCTATAGCGTGTTTTTT. Complete variable domain (other parts from reference TRBV11-2 and TRBJ1-4): EAGVAQSPRYKIIEKRQSVAFWCNPISGHATLYWYQQILGQGPKLLIQFQNNGVVDDSQLPKDRFSAERLKGVDSTLKIQPAKLEDSAVYLCASSLSNRGPYSVFFGSGTQLSVL.

The V and J genes are TRBV14 and TRBJ1-1; TRBD1 is a possible D gene (5 bases). The germline V gene has CDR1 SGHDN and CDR2 FVKESK. The CDR3 runs 15 residues. Trimming removed 4 bases at V and 3 bases at J, with 15 bases between. The chain's CDR3 is CASSPGNTLDTEAFF. The CDR3 DNA sequence: TGTGCCAGCAGCCCAGGGAACACTCTGGACACTGAAGCTTTCTTT. Combining the CDR3 with reference TRBV14 and TRBJ1-1 gives the whole variable domain EAGVTQFPSHSVIEKGQTVTLRCDPISGHDNLYWYRRVMGKEIKFLLHFVKESKQDESGMPNNRFLAERTGGTYSTLKVQPAELEDSGVYFCASSPGNTLDTEAFFGQGTRLTVV.

The CDR3 region has the DNA TGTGCCAGTAGTATAATAGGGTTAGCGGCGACCACCGGGGAGCTGTTTTTT. Its translation is CASSIIGLAATTGELFF. V is TRBV19 and J is TRBJ2-2, with a weak D call TRBD2 (6 bases). V lost 2 bases and J 4 bases, leaving 17 bases between the germline ends. The CDR3 totals 17 residues. The germline V gene has CDR1 LNHDA and CDR2 SQIVND (reference sequence).

The chain joins TRBV15 to TRBJ1-2, with a possible D match to TRBD1 (5 bases). V was shortened by 1 base and J by 8 bases, with 11 bases between the two germline ends. Germline V gives CDR1 LNHNV, CDR2 YYDKDF (reference sequence). The CDR3 sequence is 13 residues long. The CDR3 is CATSRAEGLGYTF. The CDR3 coding sequence is TGTGCCACCAGCAGAGCGGAGGGACTGGGCTACACCTTC.

The chain couples TRBV5-1 to TRBJ1-3, with a tentative D call TRBD1 (6 bases). Trimming shortened V by 0 bases and J by 0 bases, and 7 bases separated the two germline ends. Germline CDR1 SGHRS, CDR2 YFSETQ. The CDR3 totals 15 residues. CDR3 sequence: CASSLDRVSGNTIYF. DNA of the CDR3: TGCGCCAGCAGCTTGGACAGGGTCTCTGGAAACACCATATATTTT.

J is TRBJ2-1 and V is TRBV5-1, with D unclear. The CDR3 is 14 amino acids. The V gene's germline CDR1 is SGHRS and CDR2 YFSETQ. V lost 2 bases and J 6 bases, leaving 12 bases between the germline ends. The DNA for the CDR3 is TGCGCCAGCAGCTTAAATTGGGCCTCCAATGAGCAGTTCTTC. As protein: CASSLNWASNEQFF.

This rearrangement joins TRBV7-3 to TRBJ2-7, with 9 bases lining up with TRBD1. Germline V CDR1 and CDR2: SGHTA, FQGTGA. CDR3 length equals 14 residues. The trim removed 4 bases at V and 3 bases at J, leaving 4 bases unmatched. CDR3 sequence (DNA): TGTGCCAGCAGCTCCGGGACAGGGAACTACGAGCAGTACTTC. This gives the protein CASSSGTGNYEQYF.

The table lists this clone with a count of one. This rearrangement joins TRBV7-9 to TRBJ2-2; no firm D call. Trimming removed 0 bases at V and 5 bases at J, with 10 bases between. The CDR3 consists of 15 residues. Germline CDR1 is SEHNR and CDR2 is FQNEAQ (reference sequence). The CDR3 coding sequence is TGTGCCAGCAGCTTAGCGACGACCAGGACCGGGGAGCTGTTTTTT. This gives the protein CASSLATTRTGELFF.

The chain joins TRBV7-5 to TRBJ2-5; TRBD1 reflects the table's D call only, with no check against the DNA. TRBV7-5 is a known pseudogene. The CDR3 extends over 15 amino acids. This CDR3 is CVRSLGGRGQETQYF. The CDR3 nucleotides are TGTGTCAGAAGCTTAGGAGGCAGGGGCCAAGAGACCCAGTACTTC.

The chain employs TRBV19 and TRBJ1-4; no clear D gene. The CDR3 extends over 14 amino acids. Trimming removed 7 bases from V and 0 bases from J, with 9 bases in between. Looked up from germline, CDR1 is LNHDA and CDR2 is SQIVND (reference sequence). DNA for the CDR3: TGTGCCAGTACCATCCGGTCAACTAATGAAAAACTGTTTTTT. Encoded protein: CASTIRSTNEKLFF.

This clone occurred once. The V and J genes are TRBV19 and TRBJ1-2; D might be TRBD1 (5 bases). The CDR3 is 12 amino acids. Germline V CDR1 and CDR2: LNHDA, SQIVND (reference sequence). V was trimmed by 5 bases and J by 7 bases, leaving 11 bases between them. Here the CDR3 DNA reads TGTGCCAGTAGTCCGCAGGGTGGTGGCTACACCTTC. Amino acid sequence: CASSPQGGGYTF. Drawing the rest from reference TRBV19 and TRBJ1-2, the complete variable domain is DGGITQSPKYLFRKEGQNVTLSCEQNLNHDAMYWYRQDPGQGLRLIYYSQIVNDFQKGDIAEGYSVSREKKESFPLTVTSAQKNPTAFYLCASSPQGGGYTFGSGTRLTVV.

The chain combines TRBV19 with TRBJ2-7; 8 nucleotides agree with TRBD1. The CDR3 runs to 15 residues. The germline gives CDR1 LNHDA, CDR2 SQIVND (reference sequence). J lost 1 base, V lost 5 bases, and 7 bases had no gene match. The CDR3, as DNA: TGTGCCAGTAGTGTGCAGGGGGCTGGATCCTACGAGCAGTACTTC. The encoded protein is CASSVQGAGSYEQYF.

V gene TRBV3-1 (or the pseudogene TRBV3-2) combines with J gene TRBJ1-6; the D is unclear. Germline CDR1 and CDR2: LGHDT and YNNKEL (reference sequence). V lost 3 bases and J lost 7, with 10 bases in between. CDR3 size: 14 residues. In nucleotides, the CDR3 is TGTGCCAGCAGCCATAGTACTCCCAATTCACCCCTCCACTTT. Protein: CASSHSTPNSPLHF.

This chain uses TRBV3-1 (or the pseudogene TRBV3-2) with TRBJ1-1; D perhaps matches TRBD1 (5 bases). V lost 4 bases and J 1 base, leaving 7 bases between the germline ends. Germline-derived CDR1 and CDR2 are LGHDT and YNNKEL (reference sequence). The CDR3 runs 13 residues. The CDR3 coding sequence is TGTGCCAGCAGCCTGGGGGGGAACACTGAAGCTTTCTTT. Its protein is CASSLGGNTEAFF.

The rearrangement links TRBV11-3 to TRBJ2-1; D is uncertain. Germline-derived CDR1 and CDR2 are SGHNT and YENEEA. The CDR3 consists of 15 residues. V was clipped by 2 bases and J by 6 bases, with 14 bases between them. The CDR3 loop is CASSLLSSPGNEQFF. CDR3 DNA: TGTGCCAGCAGCTTACTGTCCTCCCCGGGCAATGAGCAGTTCTTC.

The chain employs TRBV5-4 and TRBJ1-5; 7 bases line up with TRBD1. CDR3 length: 14 residues. The trim removed 2 bases at V and 1 base at J, leaving 0 bases unmatched. Germline V gene lookup returns CDR1 SGHNT and CDR2 YYREEE (reference sequence). This chain's CDR3 is CASSLQGSNQPQHF. The DNA of the CDR3 is TGTGCCAGCAGCTTACAGGGGAGCAATCAGCCCCAGCATTTT.

The CDR3 reads CASTLEAPYEQYF. The CDR3 DNA follows: TGTGCCAGCACCTTAGAGGCACCCTACGAGCAGTACTTC. V usage is TRBV5-6 and J usage is TRBJ2-7, with D uncertain. The germline CDR1 and CDR2 sequences are SGHDT and YYEEEE. There are 13 residues in the CDR3. Trimming took off 6 bases at V and 2 bases at J, with 12 bases between the two ends.

The chain links TRBV10-2 to TRBJ1-2, with a weak D call TRBD1 (6 bases). Trimming shortened V by 4 bases and J by 4 bases, and 13 bases separated the two germline ends. Germline V gene data show CDR1 as WSHSY and CDR2 as SAAADI. The CDR3 is 14 amino acids. This chain's CDR3 is CASSGAGEIYGYTF. The CDR3 bases are TGCGCCAGCAGTGGTGCAGGGGAAATCTATGGCTACACCTTC.

This clone was recorded only once. The chain has TRBV10-2 and TRBJ1-6; 8 positions agree with TRBD1. The junction had 6 bases not matched to a gene; V was cut back by 6 bases and J by 5 bases. The CDR3 contains 15 residues. Germline CDR1 reads WSHSY; CDR2 reads SAAADI. The CDR3 is CASSLGTGNNSPLHF. The CDR3 bases are TGCGCCAGCAGCTTAGGGACAGGAAATAATTCACCCCTCCACTTT.

V gene TRBV12-5 combines with J gene TRBJ1-2, with 9 bases lining up with TRBD1. The V gene end was trimmed by 7 bases and the J gene end by 4 bases; junction bases not matched to a gene: 4. Germline assignment: CDR1 LGHNT and CDR2 FRNRAP. This CDR3 comprises 13 residues. The CDR3 sequence is CASARDRVYGYTF. CDR3 DNA: TGTGCTAGTGCCCGGGACAGGGTCTATGGCTACACCTTC.

The rearrangement uses TRBV11-1 and TRBJ2-2, with TRBD1 matching 9 bases. Trimming cost V 7 bases and J 5 bases; bases outside gene matches: 8. The CDR3 runs to 15 residues. Germline V lookup: CDR1 SGHAT, CDR2 FQDESV (reference sequence). CDR3 protein: CASNPGQGWTGELFF. In DNA, the CDR3 is TGTGCCAGCAACCCGGGACAGGGTTGGACCGGGGAGCTGTTTTTT.